Sequencing of this T cell receptor beta chain was carried out in a study of chemoradiotherapy in HPV16-positive cancers. Trimming shortened V by 0 bases and J by 4 bases, and 13 bases separated the two germline ends. There are 16 residues in the CDR3. Germline V CDR1 and CDR2: MGHRA, YSYEKL. Produced via immunoSEQ multiplex PCR; TCRdb's table is partial and in-frame only. Found here are 4,500 to 6,000 clones, 76% of them singletons; the top ten hold over 25%. The TCR originated in a human donor with HPV-associated anogenital cancer. J is TRBJ2-1 and V is TRBV4-1; D gene ambiguous. Specimen collection occurred from a patient who underwent chemoradiotherapy. CDR3 residues: CASSQELRIPYNEQFF. CDR3 DNA: TGCGCCAGCAGCCAAGAGCTCAGGATCCCGTACAATGAGCAGTTCTTC.